This TCR beta chain was sequenced in a study of cytomegalovirus exposure and HLA in healthy donors. General study points: Highly shared variants forming one cluster were likely a sequencing artifact. After further analysis at a later stage, 15,000 to 20,000 TCR beta sequences were associated with HLA alleles at 0.05 false discovery rate.

Concerning this clone itself: Its antigen is still unknown.

The CDR3 covers 15 residues. CDR1 PRHDT and CDR2 FYEKMQ come from the germline V gene (reference sequence). V was shortened by 1 base and J by 2 bases, with 11 bases between the two germline ends. The PCR was carried out with 60 Vbeta primers and 13 Jbeta primers. Some clones are missing from TCRdb's copy, which holds only in-frame ones; the method was immunoSEQ multiplex PCR. The sample contains about 160,000 clones, roughly 85% of which appear only once. This receptor was identified in a man younger than 35 in good health and CMV-seropositive. This chain joins TRBV13 and TRBJ1-1, with a weak D call TRBD1 (5 bases). Sequencing was performed on PBMCs. This CDR3 reads CASSLDQGANTEAFF. CDR3 DNA sequence: TGTGCCAGCAGCTTAGACCAGGGCGCAAACACTGAAGCTTTCTTT.